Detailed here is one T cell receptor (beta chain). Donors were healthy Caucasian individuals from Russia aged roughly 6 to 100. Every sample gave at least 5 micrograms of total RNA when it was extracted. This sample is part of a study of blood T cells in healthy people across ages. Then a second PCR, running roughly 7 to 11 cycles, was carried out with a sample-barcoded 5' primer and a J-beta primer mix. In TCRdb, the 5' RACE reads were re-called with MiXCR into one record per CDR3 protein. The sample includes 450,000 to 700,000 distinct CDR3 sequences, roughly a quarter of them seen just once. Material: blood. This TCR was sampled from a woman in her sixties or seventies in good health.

The CDR3 bases are TGTGCCAGCAGCCCAAAGGGACCTTACGAGCAGTACTTC. The encoded protein is CASSPKGPYEQYF. J is TRBJ2-7 and V is TRBV7-9; either TRBD1 or TRBD2 may fit D (5 bases each). The CDR3 consists of 13 residues. Looked up from germline, CDR1 is SEHNR and CDR2 is FQNEAQ (reference sequence). With 5 bases removed from V and 4 bases from J, the gap between germline ends came to 12 bases.